One and the same sample provided the 32 T cell receptor beta chains below, sequenced in a study of vaccination effects on CD4 cells after COVID-19. These receptors' targets are unknown. With approximately 9 days of culture completed, CD4+ T cells were isolated. Every participant took two doses of the BNT162b2 or mRNA-1273 vaccine. The repertoire was sequenced with immunoSEQ multiplex PCR; TCRdb's copy has only in-frame clones and lacks some. The sample includes 66,000 or so clones, under 80% of them seen just once. Sequencing used CD4+ T cells from PBMCs cultured without peptide, obtained after COVID-19 vaccination. The receptors come from a human donor who received a COVID-19 vaccine.

V gene TRBV13 combines with J gene TRBJ2-7; maybe TRBD1 (6 bases). The CDR3 is 12 residues long. Germline V gives CDR1 PRHDT, CDR2 FYEKMQ (reference sequence). The V and J ends lost 5 bases and 3 bases respectively, with 8 bases between them. The chain's CDR3 is CASSVTGYEQYV. CDR3 nucleotide sequence: TGTGCCAGCAGCGTGACAGGCTACGAGCAGTACGTC.

The gene calls are TRBV27 and TRBJ1-4, with D uncertain. This CDR3 has 11 residues. Germline CDR1 reads MNHEY; CDR2 reads SMNVEV (reference sequence). Trimming pared 4 bases from V and 12 bases from J, leaving 9 bases between. CDR3 bases: TGTGCCAGCAGTTCCCGTCGGGAACTGTTTTTT. Its translation is CASSSRRELFF.

This chain uses TRBV30 with TRBJ2-2; D uncertain. Trimming shortened V by 3 bases and J by 5 bases, and 4 bases separated the two germline ends. The CDR3 length is 11 residues. Germline CDR1 reads GTSNPN; CDR2 reads SVGIG (reference sequence). CDR3 sequence: CAWRNTGELFF. The CDR3, as DNA: TGTGCCTGGAGGAATACCGGGGAGCTGTTTTTT.

V usage is TRBV4-2 and J usage is TRBJ1-4; TRBD1 aligns across 9 bases. Trimming took 1 base from V and 4 from J; bases not matched to a gene: 4. Germline V gene lookup returns CDR1 LGHNA and CDR2 YNFKEQ. The CDR3 loop spans 16 amino acids. CDR3 in DNA: TGTGCCAGCAGCCAAGCGGAGGGACAGGGTAATGAAAAACTGTTTTTT. It yields the protein CASSQAEGQGNEKLFF.

The chain has TRBV27 and TRBJ1-1; the D gene is possibly TRBD1 (6 bases). Germline lookup yields CDR1 MNHEY and CDR2 SMNVEV (reference sequence). Trimming took off 5 bases at V and 8 bases at J, with 12 bases between the two ends. The CDR3 is made up of 12 amino acids. CDR3 DNA sequence: TGTGCCAGCAGTCGGGTGGGGGCGGAAGCTTTCTTT. Encoded protein: CASSRVGAEAFF.

The genes are TRBV24-1 and TRBJ2-2, with D maybe TRBD1 (6 bases). The CDR3 is 14 amino acids. Germline V gene data show CDR1 as KGHDR and CDR2 as SFDVKD. V gave up 7 bases and J gave up 6 bases, with 14 bases separating them. CDR3 bases: TGTGCCACCAGGGGCACAGGGCGGTCCGGGGAGCTGTTTTTT. Translating gives CATRGTGRSGELFF.

This clone has only a few counts. The V and J genes are TRBV6-6 and TRBJ2-7, with a tentative D call TRBD2 (5 bases). CDR3 length: 14 residues. The V and J ends lost 0 bases and 4 bases respectively, with 10 bases between them. Germline V gene sequence: CDR1 MNHNY, CDR2 SVGAGI (reference sequence). DNA of the CDR3: TGTGCCAGCAGTTACTCCGGGGTGAGTTACGAGCAGTACGTC. Amino acid sequence: CASSYSGVSYEQYV.

This clone was recorded only once. The chain carries TRBV6-5 and TRBJ2-5; 7 bases line up with TRBD2. Germline V gene data show CDR1 as MNHEY and CDR2 as SVGAGI. CDR3 length equals 15 residues. V lost 0 bases and J lost 3; bases outside the gene matches: 4. The CDR3 spells CASSYSASGEETQYF. In DNA form, the CDR3 reads TGTGCCAGCAGTTACTCGGCCAGCGGGGAAGAGACCCAGTACTTC.

The genes are TRBV5-1 and TRBJ2-1, with TRBD1 as a possible D gene (5 bases). The length of the CDR3 is 13 residues. Germline CDR1 is SGHRS and CDR2 is YFSETQ. Trimming took off 0 bases at V and 10 bases at J, with 11 bases between the two ends. CDR3 in amino acids: CASSLGGADEQFF. DNA of the CDR3: TGCGCCAGCAGCTTGGGTGGGGCTGACGAGCAGTTCTTC.

The genes are TRBV7-9 and TRBJ1-3; D possibly corresponds to TRBD1 (5 bases). Germline loops: CDR1 SEHNR, CDR2 FQNEAQ (reference sequence). The CDR3 has 15 residues. The V gene lost 5 bases and the J gene lost 3 bases, with 14 bases spanning the gap. This CDR3 is CASSAGSHGGNTIYF. CDR3 bases: TGTGCCAGCAGCGCAGGGTCTCACGGTGGAAACACCATATATTTT.

The chain combines TRBV7-3 with TRBJ1-1; D gene unclear. The CDR3 length is 17 residues. Germline CDR1 and CDR2: SGHTA and FQGTGA. The V end lost 4 bases, the J end lost 0 bases, and 18 bases lay between the germline ends. The DNA for the CDR3 is TGTGCCAGCAGCTCACGGCCCCCCACCCTTCTGAACACTGAAGCTTTCTTT. Its translation is CASSSRPPTLLNTEAFF. Full variable domain (missing parts from reference TRBV7-3 and TRBJ1-1): GAGVSQTPSNKVTEKGKYVELRCDPISGHTALYWYRQSLGQGPEFLIYFQGTGAADDSGLPNDRFFAVRPEGSVSTLKIQRTERGDSAVYLCASSSRPPTLLNTEAFFGQGTRLTVV.

The gene calls are TRBV18 and TRBJ2-7; D remains ambiguous. Germline assignment: CDR1 KGHSH and CDR2 LQKENI. This CDR3 contains 14 residues. V was cut by 4 bases and J by 3 bases, with 13 bases left in between. CDR3 sequence reads: CASSLHFGSYEQYV. The CDR3 bases are TGTGCCAGCTCACTCCATTTTGGCAGCTACGAGCAGTACGTC.

The chain couples TRBV19 to TRBJ1-6, with 9 bases fitting TRBD1. The CDR3 spans 14 residues. Germline V gene data show CDR1 as LNHDA and CDR2 as SQIVND (reference sequence). The V gene end was trimmed by 3 bases and the J gene end by 11 bases; junction bases not matched to a gene: 5. CDR3: CASSIRDRVPPLHF. The DNA of the CDR3 is TGTGCCAGTAGTATCCGGGACAGGGTCCCACCCCTCCACTTT.

V gene TRBV30 combines with J gene TRBJ1-2; 8 bases agree with TRBD1. Germline CDR1 GTSNPN, CDR2 SVGIG (reference sequence). Losses at the gene ends were 3 bases for V and 6 bases for J; bases not matched to a gene: 6. The length of the CDR3 is 13 residues. The chain's CDR3 is CAWSGTGWDGYTF. CDR3 nucleotide sequence: TGTGCCTGGAGCGGGACAGGATGGGATGGCTACACCTTC.

CDR3 residues: CASGLVRTGGQETQYF. The DNA of the CDR3 is TGTGCTAGTGGTTTGGTACGGACAGGGGGACAAGAGACCCAGTACTTC. The chain combines TRBV12-5 with TRBJ2-5; 10 bases are shared with TRBD1. J lost 2 bases, V lost 0 bases, and 3 bases had no gene match. The length of the CDR3 is 16 residues. Germline values: CDR1 LGHNT, CDR2 FRNRAP.

The chain has TRBV10-2 and TRBJ1-4; D call uncertain. The CDR3 loop spans 13 amino acids. With 6 bases removed from V and 0 bases from J, the gap between germline ends came to 5 bases. CDR1 WSHSY and CDR2 SAAADI come from the germline V gene. The CDR3 loop is CASRGTTNEKLFF. The CDR3 DNA reads TGCGCCAGCAGAGGGACAACTAATGAAAAACTGTTTTTT.

The chain links TRBV7-2 to TRBJ2-7; 7 bases are a match to TRBD1. The length of the CDR3 is 14 residues. Looked up from germline, CDR1 is SGHTA and CDR2 is FQGNSA. Trimming at V came to 4 bases and at J to 1 base, leaving 4 bases not matched to a gene. This chain's CDR3 is CASSYRDSSYEQYV. The DNA for the CDR3 is TGTGCCAGCAGCTACCGGGACAGTTCCTACGAGCAGTACGTC.

V usage is TRBV29-1 and J usage is TRBJ1-1, with no clear D. V lost 4 bases to trimming and J lost 12 bases, with 15 bases between them. Looked up from germline, CDR1 is SQVTM and CDR2 is ANQGSEA. The length of the CDR3 is 11 residues. As DNA, the CDR3 is TGCAGCGTTGCTACCGGGCCCGGGACTTTCTTT. Translation gives CSVATGPGTFF.

In its sample, this clone was seen once. The chain joins TRBV7-2 to TRBJ2-2, with 8 bases that match TRBD1. Germline V gene data show CDR1 as SGHTA and CDR2 as FQGNSA. The CDR3 totals 14 residues. After removal of 5 bases from V and 6 bases from J, the junction contained 5 bases not matched to a gene. In DNA, the CDR3 is TGTGCCAGCAGCATGACAGGGGTACCCGGGGAGCTGTTTTTT. Amino acid sequence: CASSMTGVPGELFF.

This chain connects TRBV6-5 to TRBJ2-1; D possibly corresponds to TRBD1 (5 bases). Looked up from germline, CDR1 is MNHEY and CDR2 is SVGAGI. The CDR3 has 14 amino acids. The V end was cut by 5 bases, the J end by 0 bases, with 8 bases between. The CDR3 nucleotides read TGTGCCAGCAGTCGACAGAGCTCCTACAATGAGCAGTTCTTC. It yields the protein CASSRQSSYNEQFF.

The rearrangement joins TRBV3-1 (or the pseudogene TRBV3-2) to TRBJ2-1; D is ambiguous. Germline V lookup: CDR1 LGHDT, CDR2 YNNKEL (reference sequence). The V gene lost 2 bases and the J gene lost 9 bases, with 11 bases spanning the gap. CDR3 length: 13 residues. The CDR3 here is CASSQMLTSEQFF. As DNA, the CDR3 is TGTGCCAGCAGCCAAATGTTAACCAGTGAGCAGTTCTTC.

This chain uses TRBV6-1 with TRBJ1-3; D is ambiguous. Germline V gives CDR1 MNHNS, CDR2 SASEGT. The V gene lost 3 bases and the J gene lost 0 bases, with 9 bases spanning the gap. This CDR3 is built from 15 residues. CDR3 DNA: TGTGCCAGCAGTGAGTCGGCATACTCTGGAAACACCATATATTTT. It yields the protein CASSESAYSGNTIYF.

The chain carries TRBV6-5 and TRBJ2-3, with a tentative D call TRBD1 (6 bases). CDR1 is MNHEY and CDR2 is SVGAGI in the germline V gene. The CDR3 extends over 14 amino acids. V dropped 7 bases and J dropped 0 bases, with 11 bases sitting between them. The CDR3 DNA sequence: TGTGCCAGCAAATGGACAGCGAGCACAGATACGCAGTATTTT. Its translation: CASKWTASTDTQYF.

V is TRBV24-1 and J is TRBJ2-5; a weak D match, TRBD1 (5 bases). Between the trimmed V and J ends, which lost 3 bases and 2 bases, there was a span of 12 bases. Germline-derived CDR1 and CDR2 are KGHDR and SFDVKD. CDR3 length equals 15 residues. CDR3 sequence (DNA): TGTGCCACCAGTGATCGTAACAGGTTGCAAGAGACCCAGTACTTC. It translates to CATSDRNRLQETQYF.

The chain employs TRBV7-2 and TRBJ1-2, with 8 bases lining up with TRBD1. The germline gives CDR1 SGHTA, CDR2 FQGNSA. Losses at the gene ends were 0 bases for V and 4 bases for J; bases not matched to a gene: 4. There are 15 residues in the CDR3. The CDR3 protein is CASSLATGGTYGYTF. The CDR3 nucleotides read TGTGCCAGCAGCTTAGCCACAGGGGGTACCTATGGCTACACCTTC.

Here the CDR3 reads CASSLGVGGAGTQYF. CDR3 nucleotides: TGTGCCAGCAGCTTAGGTGTCGGGGGGGCAGGGACCCAGTACTTC. V is TRBV7-2 and J is TRBJ2-5; 8 bases are shared with TRBD2. Germline V lookup: CDR1 SGHTA, CDR2 FQGNSA. The CDR3 extends over 15 amino acids. V shed 1 base and J 7 bases; nucleotides not matched to a gene: 8. Looking up the rest from reference TRBV7-2 and TRBJ2-5 gives the full variable domain: GAGVSQSPSNKVTEKGKDVELRCDPISGHTALYWYRQSLGQGLEFLIYFQGNSAPDKSGLPSDRFSAERTGGSVSTLTIQRTQQEDSAVYLCASSLGVGGAGTQYFGPGTRLLVL.

V usage is TRBV9 and J usage is TRBJ1-6, with D maybe TRBD1 (5 bases). Germline V gene lookup returns CDR1 SGDLS and CDR2 YYNGEE. This CDR3 contains 17 residues. Between the trimmed V and J ends, which lost 3 bases and 0 bases, there was a span of 13 bases. The CDR3 here is CASSGRDGNSYNSPLHF. CDR3 coding DNA: TGTGCCAGCAGCGGACGGGACGGCAACTCCTATAATTCACCCCTCCACTTT.

The V call is TRBV5-8, the J call TRBJ2-6; perhaps D is TRBD1 or TRBD2 (5 bases each). Germline values: CDR1 SGHTS, CDR2 YDEGEE. The V end was cut by 4 bases, the J end by 0 bases, with 17 bases between. This CDR3 region has 18 residues. The CDR3: CASSPRGTVLSGANVLTF. The CDR3 DNA is TGTGCCAGCAGCCCAAGAGGGACGGTACTCTCTGGGGCCAACGTCCTGACTTTC.

In nucleotides, the CDR3 is TGTGCCAGCACCCCCTCCGGGGGGAGGGTCGATGGCTACACCTTC. Its protein product is CASTPSGGRVDGYTF. The V call is TRBV6-5, the J call TRBJ1-2; D might be TRBD1 (5 bases). The V end lost 7 bases, the J end lost 6 bases, and 21 bases lay between the germline ends. The CDR3 extends over 15 amino acids. Germline V CDR1 and CDR2: MNHEY, SVGAGI.

This chain links TRBV11-2 with TRBJ2-3, with D tentatively TRBD2 (7 bases). The germline V and J ends were trimmed by 1 base and 2 bases, with 13 bases remaining between them. From germline, CDR1 is SGHAT and CDR2 FQNNGV. CDR3 length: 16 amino acids. The CDR3 reads CASSLVGGGATDTQYF. The CDR3 DNA reads TGTGCCAGCAGCTTAGTGGGAGGGGGGGCCACAGATACGCAGTATTTT. The variable domain in full, completed from reference TRBV11-2 and TRBJ2-3, reads EAGVAQSPRYKIIEKRQSVAFWCNPISGHATLYWYQQILGQGPKLLIQFQNNGVVDDSQLPKDRFSAERLKGVDSTLKIQPAKLEDSAVYLCASSLVGGGATDTQYFGPGTRLTVL.

The chain uses TRBV6-5 and TRBJ1-1; D is perhaps TRBD1 (5 bases). Germline lookup yields CDR1 MNHEY and CDR2 SVGAGI. Trimming took 7 bases from V and 0 from J, leaving 9 bases between them. The CDR3 is 13 residues long. The CDR3: CASTGTVNTEAFF. CDR3 DNA: TGTGCCAGCACCGGGACGGTGAACACTGAAGCTTTCTTT.

J is TRBJ2-5 and V is TRBV7-2, with D perhaps TRBD2 (7 bases). The CDR3 spans 16 residues. V was shortened by 3 bases and J by 4 bases, with 18 bases between the two germline ends. CDR1 is SGHTA, CDR2 FQGNSA, per germline. CDR3 residues: CASSLSYVGGRETQYF. CDR3 DNA sequence: TGTGCCAGCAGCTTGTCTTATGTGGGGGGGCGAGAGACCCAGTACTTC. The variable domain in full, completed from reference TRBV7-2 and TRBJ2-5, reads GAGVSQSPSNKVTEKGKDVELRCDPISGHTALYWYRQSLGQGLEFLIYFQGNSAPDKSGLPSDRFSAERTGGSVSTLTIQRTQQEDSAVYLCASSLSYVGGRETQYFGPGTRLLVL.